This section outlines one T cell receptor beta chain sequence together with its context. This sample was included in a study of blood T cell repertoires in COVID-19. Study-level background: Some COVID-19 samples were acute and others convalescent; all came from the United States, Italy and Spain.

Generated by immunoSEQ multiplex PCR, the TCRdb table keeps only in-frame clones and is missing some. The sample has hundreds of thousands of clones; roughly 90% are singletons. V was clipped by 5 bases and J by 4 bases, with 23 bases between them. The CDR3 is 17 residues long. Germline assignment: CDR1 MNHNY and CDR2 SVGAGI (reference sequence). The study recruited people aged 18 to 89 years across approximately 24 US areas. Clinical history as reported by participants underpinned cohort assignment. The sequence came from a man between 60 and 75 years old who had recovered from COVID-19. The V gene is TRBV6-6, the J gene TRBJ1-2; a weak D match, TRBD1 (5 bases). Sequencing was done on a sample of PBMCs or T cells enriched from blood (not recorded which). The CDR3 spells CASSQLIAGGLSYGYTF. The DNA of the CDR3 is TGTGCCAGCAGTCAATTAATTGCGGGGGGGTTAAGCTATGGCTACACCTTC.